This T cell receptor (beta chain) is drawn from a study of T-cell reconstitution after alpha-beta-depleted transplantation in children. Study results and caveats: Reports say that about two months after transplant, the alpha-beta T cells came out of several hundred graft clones that had expanded. The origin of high day-60 TCRbeta diversity in some patients lay in surviving recipient T cells and thymic progenitors. Newly generated T cells supplied most T-cell counts and diversity one year post-transplant.

Library preparation (for TCRbeta) was performed with unique molecular identifiers. TCRdb reprocessed the PCR reads via MiXCR and lists one record per CDR3 protein. The data show hundreds of thousands of distinct CDR3 sequences, roughly 13% seen once. For this clonotype: The antigen is unknown.

V lost 2 bases, J lost 4 bases, and 13 bases stayed unmatched. Per the germline V gene, CDR1 is MDHEN and CDR2 is SYDVKM. This CDR3 has 17 amino acids. This TCR derives from a girl aged 2 to 10 with congenital amegakaryocytic thrombocytopenia, due to receive a stem cell transplant. Specimen: PBMCs, collected before TCRalphabeta/CD19-depleted stem cell transplant. The chain combines TRBV28 with TRBJ1-1; 7 nucleotides match TRBD1. The CDR3 loop is CASSLTGTALVLTEAFF. The CDR3 nucleotides are TGTGCCAGCAGTTTAACCGGGACAGCTTTGGTACTCACTGAAGCTTTCTTT.